This TCR beta chain was captured in a study of T-cell memory formation after mild COVID-19. V gave up 5 bases and J gave up 2 bases, with 9 bases separating them. Germline V gene lookup returns CDR1 SGHTA and CDR2 FQGTGA. The CDR3 spans 13 residues. This clonotype was seen ten or more times. MiXCR, applied by TCRdb to the 5' RACE reads, yields one record per CDR3 protein. The sample contains about 27,000 distinct CDR3 sequences, about 16% of which appear only once. This sequence joins TRBV7-3 and TRBJ1-2; possible D gene TRBD1, 6 bases. The sequence came from an adult who had mild COVID-19 (a few samples of this study predate the infection). Cell type and time point are not known. The material sequenced was PBMCs or a T cell subset sorted from them (not recorded which). CDR3 DNA sequence: TGTGCCAGCAGCCCAGACAGGAACTATGGCTACACCTTC. It is translated as CASSPDRNYGYTF. Together with reference TRBV7-3 and TRBJ1-2, the CDR3 gives the full variable domain: GAGVSQTPSNKVTEKGKYVELRCDPISGHTALYWYRQSLGQGPEFLIYFQGTGAADDSGLPNDRFFAVRPEGSVSTLKIQRTERGDSAVYLCASSPDRNYGYTFGSGTRLTVV.